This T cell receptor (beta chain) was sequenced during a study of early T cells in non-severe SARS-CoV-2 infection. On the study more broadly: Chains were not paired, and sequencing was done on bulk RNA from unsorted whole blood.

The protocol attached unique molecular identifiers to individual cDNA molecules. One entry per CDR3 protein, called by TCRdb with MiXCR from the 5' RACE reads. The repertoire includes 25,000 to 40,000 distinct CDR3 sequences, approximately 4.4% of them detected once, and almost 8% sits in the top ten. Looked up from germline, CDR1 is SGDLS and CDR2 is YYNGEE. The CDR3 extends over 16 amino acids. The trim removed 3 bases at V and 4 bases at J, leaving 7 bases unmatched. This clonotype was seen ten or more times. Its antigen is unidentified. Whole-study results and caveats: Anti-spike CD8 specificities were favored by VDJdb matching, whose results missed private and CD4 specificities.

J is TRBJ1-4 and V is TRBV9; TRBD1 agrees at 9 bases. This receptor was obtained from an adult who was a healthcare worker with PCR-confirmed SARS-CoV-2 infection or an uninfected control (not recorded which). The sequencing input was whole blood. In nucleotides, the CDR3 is TGTGCCAGCAGCGCCTGGGACAGGGCCTATAATGAAAAACTGTTTTTT. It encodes CASSAWDRAYNEKLFF.